Given below is one T cell receptor beta chain in context. This sample is drawn from a study of blood T cell repertoires in COVID-19. Some clones are missing from TCRdb's copy, which holds only in-frame ones; the method was immunoSEQ multiplex PCR. Among approximately 240,000 clones, approximately 82% were seen once, and the ten largest hold about 5.3%. The CDR3 has 15 amino acids. The germline gives CDR1 SNHLY, CDR2 FYNNEI. Trimming pared 7 bases from V and 3 bases from J, leaving 15 bases between. The receptor was isolated from a woman older than 75 with active or convalescent COVID-19. The sequenced material came from peripheral blood. V gene TRBV2 combines with J gene TRBJ2-2, with D perhaps TRBD2 (6 bases). For the CDR3, the DNA is TGTGCCAGCACCCGGTCCAGCGGGTACACCGGGGAGCTGTTTTTT. Translating gives CASTRSSGYTGELFF.